Shown below are 22 T cell receptor beta chains from a single sample sequenced in a study of T-cell memory formation after mild COVID-19. Using its own MiXCR run on the 5' RACE reads, TCRdb lists one record per CDR3 protein. The table has under 250,000 distinct CDR3 sequences, roughly 14% seen once. Material for sequencing was PBMCs or a T cell subset sorted from them (not recorded which). These receptors all come from an adult woman who had mild COVID-19 (a few samples of this study predate the infection). Cell type and time point are not known.

This sequence joins TRBV6-6 and TRBJ2-1; 10 bases fit TRBD2. The CDR3 contains 15 residues. Germline V gene sequence: CDR1 MNHNY, CDR2 SVGAGI (reference sequence). V lost 6 bases to trimming and J lost 4 bases; unmatched junction nucleotides: 6. The CDR3 region is CASRTSGVEYNEQFF. CDR3 nucleotide sequence: TGTGCCAGCAGAACTAGCGGGGTTGAATACAATGAGCAGTTCTTC.

This clonotype was detected a few times. The rearrangement joins TRBV5-5 to TRBJ2-3; D gene ambiguous. This CDR3 spans 14 amino acids. Germline V CDR1 and CDR2: SGHKS, YYEKEE (reference sequence). The V and J ends lost 4 bases and 3 bases respectively, with 12 bases between them. CDR3 sequence reads: CASSPSWSTDTQYF. CDR3 nucleotide sequence: TGTGCCAGCAGCCCGAGTTGGAGTACAGATACGCAGTATTTT.

This clonotype turned up a few times. The CDR3: CSVRQGLDGTQYF. The CDR3 DNA follows: TGCAGCGTGCGACAGGGTTTAGACGGGACCCAGTACTTC. The rearrangement uses TRBV29-1 and TRBJ2-5, with 7 bases identical to TRBD1. The CDR3 spans 13 residues. The V segment lost 6 bases and the J segment 7 bases; nucleotides outside the gene matches: 11. In germline, CDR1 is SQVTM, CDR2 ANQGSEA.

The chain carries TRBV20-1 and TRBJ1-6; no clear D gene. Trimming removed 3 bases from V and 5 bases from J, with 8 bases in between. Germline assignment: CDR1 DFQATT and CDR2 SNEGSKA (reference sequence). The CDR3 spans 13 residues. The CDR3 loop is CSASLGDNSPLHF. CDR3 nucleotides: TGCAGTGCTAGTCTCGGTGATAATTCACCCCTCCACTTT.

The V call is TRBV3-1, the J call TRBJ2-1, with 9 bases aligning to TRBD2. The length of the CDR3 is 15 residues. The V gene's germline CDR1 is LGHDT and CDR2 YNNKEL (reference sequence). V lost 4 bases and J lost 2; bases outside the gene matches: 3. The DNA for the CDR3 is TGTGCCAGCAGCCTAAGGACTAGCGCCTACAATGAGCAGTTCTTC. Protein: CASSLRTSAYNEQFF.

The table lists this clonotype with a few counts. The chain employs TRBV7-2 and TRBJ2-1, with 15 nucleotides matching TRBD2. This CDR3 comprises 14 residues. Germline V gene data show CDR1 as SGHTA and CDR2 as FQGNSA. J lost 14 bases, V lost 5 bases, and 7 bases had no gene match. CDR3 sequence reads: CASSPWTSGGEEFF. CDR3 DNA: TGTGCCAGCAGCCCGTGGACTAGCGGGGGGGAGGAGTTCTTC.

Relative to its sample, this clonotype is medium-sized. The J gene is TRBJ2-7, the V gene TRBV27; D perhaps matches TRBD1 (6 bases). CDR1 MNHEY and CDR2 SMNVEV come from the germline V gene (reference sequence). This CDR3 is built from 16 residues. Between the trimmed V and J ends, which lost 5 bases and 11 bases, there was a span of 28 bases. The CDR3 here is CASSIDPNRAVNSEYF. The CDR3 DNA is TGTGCCAGCAGTATTGATCCCAACAGGGCGGTGAACTCGGAGTACTTC.

V and J are TRBV4-2 and TRBJ2-7; D remains ambiguous. CDR1 is LGHNA, CDR2 YNFKEQ, per germline. The V end was cut by 0 bases, the J end by 0 bases, with 9 bases between. CDR3 size: 15 residues. For the CDR3, the DNA is TGTGCCAGCAGCCAAGAATGGGTAAACTCCTACGAGCAGTACTTC. It codes for CASSQEWVNSYEQYF.

The chain joins TRBV6-6 to TRBJ2-1; 9 bases are shared with TRBD2. Per the germline V gene, CDR1 is MNHNY and CDR2 is SVGAGI (reference sequence). The CDR3 is 15 amino acids. J lost 9 bases, V lost 7 bases, and 13 bases had no gene match. CDR3 residues: CASNYQPSGISEQFF. The CDR3 nucleotides read TGTGCCAGCAACTACCAGCCTAGCGGGATTAGTGAGCAGTTCTTC.

In its sample, this clonotype was seen a few times. The chain employs TRBV20-1 and TRBJ2-2, with 8 nucleotides matching TRBD2. V was pared by 0 bases and J by 6 bases, with 9 bases of the junction left unmatched. The CDR3 loop spans 16 amino acids. Germline V CDR1 and CDR2: DFQATT, SNEGSKA (reference sequence). Written as DNA, the CDR3 is TGCAGTGCTAGAGATAATAGCGGGGCGGGGGCCGGGGAGCTGTTTTTT. It specifies CSARDNSGAGAGELFF.

This clonotype was recorded many times. The V call is TRBV3-1, the J call TRBJ2-5; possibly TRBD1 or TRBD2 for D (5 bases each). CDR1 is LGHDT and CDR2 is YNNKEL in the germline V gene (reference sequence). Between the trimmed V and J ends, which lost 0 bases and 7 bases, there was a span of 9 bases. This CDR3 has 13 residues. The CDR3 DNA reads as TGTGCCAGCAGCCAAGATGAGAGGGGGACCCAGTACTTC. Its protein product is CASSQDERGTQYF.

The chain is built from TRBV24-1 and TRBJ2-7, with 10 bases matching TRBD1. The CDR3 has 17 amino acids. Germline V gives CDR1 KGHDR, CDR2 SFDVKD. The V segment lost 2 bases and the J segment 2 bases; nucleotides outside the gene matches: 8. The CDR3 DNA follows: TGTGCCACCAGTGATTCCCTGGGACAGGGGAATGCCTACGAGCAGTACTTC. The encoded protein is CATSDSLGQGNAYEQYF.

In this sample, this clonotype turned up a few times. The chain links TRBV2 to TRBJ2-5; no clear D gene. Germline-derived CDR1 and CDR2 are SNHLY and FYNNEI. CDR3 size: 15 residues. Trimming removed 4 bases from V and 1 base from J, with 13 bases in between. CDR3 bases: TGTGCCAGCAGTGGCACACCCGCTCGCCAAGAGACCCAGTACTTC. Its translation: CASSGTPARQETQYF.

This clonotype occurred a few times. The chain combines TRBV2 with TRBJ2-1, with 9 bases that match TRBD2. The ends lost 6 bases at V and 0 bases at J; junction bases unmatched: 9. Looked up from germline, CDR1 is SNHLY and CDR2 is FYNNEI. The CDR3 has 17 amino acids. The CDR3 DNA follows: TGTGCCAGCAGGAGGGGGGCTAGCGGGAACTCCTACAATGAGCAGTTCTTC. Residues: CASRRGASGNSYNEQFF.

This clonotype was seen a few times. This chain uses TRBV5-1 with TRBJ2-2; 11 bases align to TRBD1. Per germline, CDR1 SGHRS and CDR2 YFSETQ. Trimming cost V 6 bases and J 6 bases; bases outside gene matches: 13. The CDR3 contains 17 residues. The CDR3 DNA reads TGCGCCAGCACCGCCCGGATAGGACAGGGGGCCTCCGGGGAGCTGTTTTTT. It yields the protein CASTARIGQGASGELFF.

This clonotype has only a few counts. The chain employs TRBV7-6 and TRBJ2-5, with 7 bases identical to TRBD1. The germline CDR1 and CDR2 sequences are SGHVS and FNYEAQ. V lost 5 bases, J lost 2 bases, and 17 bases stayed unmatched. This CDR3 is 18 amino acids long. CDR3 DNA sequence: TGTGCCAGCAGCCCCGATCCATCGGACAGGATTTGGCAAGAGACCCAGTACTTC. Protein product: CASSPDPSDRIWQETQYF. The full variable domain, its missing parts supplied by reference TRBV7-6 and TRBJ2-5, is GAGVSQSPRYKVTKRGQDVALRCDPISGHVSLYWYRQALGQGPEFLTYFNYEAQQDKSGLPNDRFSAERPEGSISTLTIQRTEQRDSAMYRCASSPDPSDRIWQETQYFGPGTRLLVL.

The CDR3 is CAWATGFNEQFF. Here the CDR3 DNA reads TGTGCCTGGGCGACAGGGTTTAATGAGCAGTTCTTC. This chain uses TRBV30 with TRBJ2-1, with 7 nucleotides matching TRBD1. V lost 5 bases to trimming and J lost 7 bases; unmatched junction nucleotides: 5. CDR1 and CDR2 (germline): GTSNPN, SVGIG (reference sequence). CDR3 size: 12 residues.

The chain combines TRBV18 with TRBJ1-1; 8 bases align to TRBD1. The V segment lost 4 bases and the J segment 0 bases; nucleotides outside the gene matches: 4. The CDR3 totals 15 residues. The germline CDR1 and CDR2 sequences are KGHSH and LQKENI. The CDR3 sequence: CASSLSTGVNTEAFF. CDR3 in DNA: TGTGCCAGCTCACTATCGACAGGGGTGAACACTGAAGCTTTCTTT.

Regarding this clonotype: At one end, the junction sequence differs from germline, possibly due to a read error. The chain links TRBV7-4 to TRBJ1-2; D not certain. Germline V gene data show CDR1 as SGHVT and CDR2 as SQSDAQ. This CDR3 has 9 amino acids. CDR3 in amino acids: CASSPMDCF. Here the CDR3 DNA reads TGTGCCAGCAGCCCTATGGATTGCTTC.

The chain recombines TRBV20-1 with TRBJ1-1; D is uncertain. Germline loops: CDR1 DFQATT, CDR2 SNEGSKA (reference sequence). CDR3 length equals 9 residues. Between the trimmed V and J ends, which lost 5 bases and 8 bases, there was a span of 6 bases. CDR3 residues: CSAGTEAFF. The CDR3 DNA is TGCAGTGCTGGAACGGAAGCTTTCTTT.

The J gene is TRBJ2-3, the V gene TRBV5-6; D may be TRBD2 (5 bases). This CDR3 contains 22 residues. V was clipped by 1 base and J by 1 base, with 31 bases between them. CDR1 and CDR2 from the germline V gene are SGHDT and YYEEEE. Here the CDR3 reads CASSLLYSGRDSDGFGTDTQYF. The CDR3 nucleotides read TGTGCCAGCAGCTTGCTCTACAGCGGACGAGACTCCGACGGCTTTGGCACAGATACGCAGTATTTT. Supplemented by reference TRBV5-6 and TRBJ2-3, the full variable domain reads DAGVTQSPTHLIKTRGQQVTLRCSPKSGHDTVSWYQQALGQGPQFIFQYYEEEERQRGNFPDRFSGHQFPNYSSELNVNALLLGDSALYLCASSLLYSGRDSDGFGTDTQYFGPGTRLTVL.

This clonotype was detected only a few times. This chain links TRBV20-1 with TRBJ2-1; D is tentatively TRBD1 or TRBD2 (6 bases each). The CDR3 spans 16 residues. In germline, CDR1 is DFQATT, CDR2 SNEGSKA (reference sequence). Trimming removed 3 bases at V and 9 bases at J, with 24 bases between. The CDR3 DNA sequence: TGCAGTGCTAGGTTACAGCTGGGGGGCCCGGCGGGTGAGCAGTTCTTC. The encoded protein is CSARLQLGGPAGEQFF.